The 20 T cell receptor beta chains below were found in one sample sequenced in a study of T cells expressing NK-cell markers. From its re-call of the 5' RACE reads, TCRdb lists each CDR3 protein once, without DNA. The sample has around 280,000 distinct CDR3 sequences, and its top ten clones hold around 0.42%. Sequenced sample: blood T cells: a sorted CD56 or NKG2C T cell subset, CD4+ or CD8+ T cells, or bulk PBMC T cells (not recorded which). The receptors shown here come from a man aged 18 to 30 in good health.

The rearrangement links TRBV29-1 to TRBJ2-1; TCRdb selects TRBD1, and the lack of DNA leaves this call unchecked. CDR3 size: 16 residues. In germline, CDR1 is SQVTM, CDR2 ANQGSEA. CDR3 region: CSVDRLRQGAYNEQFF.

The CDR3 is CSASAGGTYNEQFF. The chain joins TRBV20-1 to TRBJ2-1; TCRdb picks TRBD2, but there is no DNA to check that call. Per germline, CDR1 DFQATT and CDR2 SNEGSKA (reference sequence). The length of the CDR3 is 14 residues.

This chain connects TRBV6-1 to TRBJ2-1; the TCRdb call, TRBD1, lacks DNA for checking. Germline CDR1 is MNHNS and CDR2 is SASEGT. The CDR3 has 15 amino acids. CDR3: CASSKEGRDYHEQFF.

This chain uses TRBV9 with TRBJ2-2; TCRdb indicates TRBD2, and absent DNA this call remains unverified. The CDR3 length is 15 residues. CDR1 SGDLS and CDR2 YYNGEE come from the germline V gene. The CDR3 spells CASSVELGGTGELFF.

V gene TRBV12-3 or TRBV12-4 combines with J gene TRBJ2-3; TCRdb picks TRBD1, but there is no DNA to check that call. This CDR3 spans 16 amino acids. CDR3 protein: CASSSGPAQGTDTQYF.

The rearrangement uses TRBV12-3 or TRBV12-4 and TRBJ2-7; the D call from TCRdb, TRBD1, cannot be confirmed without DNA. The CDR3 consists of 17 residues. This CDR3 reads CASSLGRPGQGPYEQYF.

The chain is built from TRBV5-8 and TRBJ1-5. Germline CDR1 SGHTS, CDR2 YDEGEE. The CDR3 covers 15 residues. The CDR3 loop reads CASSLFGRSNQPQHF.

The chain uses TRBV20-1 and TRBJ2-3; there is no DNA to check the TCRdb D call of TRBD1. The germline V gene has CDR1 DFQATT and CDR2 SNEGSKA (reference sequence). The CDR3 is 14 amino acids. The CDR3 loop reads CSATGQGREDTQYF.

V and J are TRBV6-1 and TRBJ2-7; TCRdb designates TRBD2, a call that cannot be tested without DNA. The CDR3 length is 14 residues. Germline CDR1 MNHNS, CDR2 SASEGT. CDR3 amino acids: CASSGLAGGYEQYF.

This rearrangement joins TRBV10-3 to TRBJ1-1; TCRdb outputs TRBD1, but without DNA this stays unchecked. CDR3 length: 17 residues. Germline CDR1 and CDR2: ENHRY and SYGVKD. The CDR3 spells CAISEPGTGGANTEAFF.

The rearrangement uses TRBV4-2 and TRBJ1-4; TCRdb's D gene call, TRBD1, goes unchecked for lack of DNA. The germline CDR1 and CDR2 sequences are LGHNA and YNFKEQ. The CDR3 has 16 amino acids. CDR3 in amino acids: CASSHNRGALNEKLFF.

The V and J genes are TRBV29-1 and TRBJ2-1. The CDR3 is made up of 13 amino acids. Germline values: CDR1 SQVTM, CDR2 ANQGSEA. CDR3 protein: CSVRDSPYNEQFF.

The gene calls are TRBV5-1 and TRBJ1-1; absent DNA, TCRdb's TRBD1 call cannot be checked. Germline CDR1 and CDR2: SGHRS and YFSETQ. This CDR3 comprises 15 residues. The CDR3 sequence is CASSLGQGARTEAFF.

The J gene is TRBJ1-2, the V gene TRBV9; the D gene TCRdb calls, TRBD1, cannot be checked with no DNA. Germline V CDR1 and CDR2: SGDLS, YYNGEE. CDR3 length: 13 amino acids. The CDR3 protein is CASSAEDRRGYTF.

This chain links TRBV11-3 with TRBJ2-1; TCRdb's D call, TRBD1, is unchecked because there is no DNA. The CDR3 spans 15 residues. The germline gives CDR1 SGHNT, CDR2 YENEEA. The CDR3 spells CASSLDPGFYNEQFF.

The V and J genes are TRBV12-3 or TRBV12-4 and TRBJ2-5; TCRdb outputs TRBD2, but without DNA this stays unchecked. The CDR3 length is 13 residues. The CDR3 here is CASSKSGTETQYF.

The chain joins TRBV9 to TRBJ2-3; the TCRdb call, TRBD1, lacks DNA for checking. The CDR3 contains 15 residues. The V gene's germline CDR1 is SGDLS and CDR2 YYNGEE. The CDR3 sequence is CASSVHRGASDTQYF.

V gene TRBV20-1 combines with J gene TRBJ2-1; as DNA is missing, the TRBD2 call by TCRdb cannot be tested. Germline-derived CDR1 and CDR2 are DFQATT and SNEGSKA (reference sequence). The CDR3 contains 17 residues. CDR3 in amino acids: CSALRKPAGHKDNEQFF.

The chain employs TRBV5-1 and TRBJ2-1; TCRdb selects TRBD2, and the lack of DNA leaves this call unchecked. Germline CDR1 SGHRS, CDR2 YFSETQ. This CDR3 is built from 17 residues. CDR3 region: CASRPGLAGGRNNEQFF.

The gene calls are TRBV3-1 and TRBJ2-1; the D call from TCRdb, TRBD2, cannot be confirmed without DNA. The germline CDR1 and CDR2 sequences are LGHDT and YNNKEL (reference sequence). This CDR3 is built from 16 residues. The chain's CDR3 is CASSHGLGSDRNEQFF.